Listed below are T cell receptor beta chains from one sample, sequenced in a study of blood T cell repertoires in COVID-19. The repertoire was sequenced with immunoSEQ multiplex PCR; TCRdb's copy has only in-frame clones and lacks some. The sample lists about 480,000 clones, 70% to 90% occurring once. Specimen: PBMCs or T cells enriched from blood (not recorded which). These receptors all come from a woman aged 35 to 49 who had recovered from COVID-19. Each CDR3 is given with its conserved first and last residue. A D gene is named only where the DNA matches it firmly. Size values are once, few and many counts, or a class for expanded clones, and some rows have none.

d_call	clone_size	j_call	v_call	cdr3_nt	cdr3_aa
TRBD2	.	TRBJ2-7	TRBV9	TGTGCCAGCAGCGTAGAACCGGGAGGATACGAGCAGTACTTC	CASSVEPGGYEQYF
.	few	TRBJ1-2	TRBV11-3	TGTGCCAGCAGTCAAGACCAGGCGGGGGTCGGGGGCTACACCTTC	CASSQDQAGVGGYTF
.	.	TRBJ2-3	TRBV4-2	TGTGCCAGCAGCCAAGCTGTCGCGGTCACAGATACGCAGTATTTT	CASSQAVAVTDTQYF
.	.	TRBJ2-7	TRBV30	TGTGCCTGGAATGACGGAGGCTACGAGCAGTACTTC	CAWNDGGYEQYF
TRBD2	.	TRBJ2-1	TRBV7-2	TGTGCCAGCAGCTATAATATACCGCGGGAGGCCTCTTACAATGAGCAGTTCTTC	CASSYNIPREASYNEQFF
.	.	TRBJ1-5	TRBV2	TGTGCCAGCCGGAGTGATAGCAATCAGCCCCAGCATTTT	CASRSDSNQPQHF
.	.	TRBJ2-3	TRBV21-1	TGTGCCAGCACTCGTACCGTAGAGGACAATCCTCAATATGCAAGCACAGATACGCAGTATTTT	CASTRTVEDNPQYASTDTQYF
.	.	TRBJ2-3	TRBV12-3/TRBV12-4	TGTGCCAGCAGTAGGCGGGATACGCAGTATTTT	CASSRRDTQYF
.	.	TRBJ2-2	TRBV15	TGTGCCACCAGCAGAGATCAGGCCGGGGAGCTGTTTTTT	CATSRDQAGELFF
.	.	TRBJ1-2	TRBV3-1/TRBV3-2	TGTGCCAGCAGCCGCGGCTATGGCTACACCTTC	CASSRGYGYTF
TRBD1	.	TRBJ1-5	TRBV6-1	TGTGCCAGCAGTGAGGACAGGATGTTCGGTCAGCCCCAGCATTTT	CASSEDRMFGQPQHF
.	.	TRBJ1-1	TRBV5-5	TGTGCCAGCAGCTTGGCCGTCGACAGGTCATTTGAAGCTTTCTTT	CASSLAVDRSFEAFF
TRBD1	.	TRBJ1-2	TRBV29-1	TGCAGCGTGCTAGGGGCGGGACAGAACTATGGCTACACCTTC	CSVLGAGQNYGYTF
TRBD2	.	TRBJ2-2	TRBV19	TGTGCCAGTGCCTCGGGGGGTGACGGGGAGCTGTTTTTT	CASASGGDGELFF
TRBD1	.	TRBJ1-1	TRBV6-5	TGTGCCAGCAGTTACCTTAGGACAGGGAAGACTGAAGCTTTCTTT	CASSYLRTGKTEAFF
.	.	TRBJ1-1	TRBV5-1	TGCGCCAGCAGCTTGGACCCGGGGAACACTGAAGCTTTCTTT	CASSLDPGNTEAFF
TRBD2	.	TRBJ2-7	TRBV7-9	TGTGCCAGCAGCTCCCGTGCGGGGGGCGCCTACGAGCAGTACTTC	CASSSRAGGAYEQYF
.	few	TRBJ2-1	TRBV11-2	TGTGCCAGCAGCGGACAGAAAACAGTTATCGGCAATGAGCAGTTCTTC	CASSGQKTVIGNEQFF
.	.	TRBJ2-1	TRBV6-5	TGTGCCACCCACCGGAGAGCCGGTGAGCAGTTCTTC	CATHRRAGEQFF
.	.	TRBJ2-2	TRBV29-1	TGCAGCGCCAGAGACAGGATGAGGACCGGGGAGCTGTTTTTT	CSARDRMRTGELFF
.	.	TRBJ1-4	TRBV4-1	TGCGCCAGCAGCCAAGGAACAGGGTCAAATGAAAAACTGTTTTTT	CASSQGTGSNEKLFF
TRBD1	.	TRBJ1-2	TRBV7-2	TGTGCCAGCAGCAAAGGACAGGCCGGAGGCTACACCTTC	CASSKGQAGGYTF
TRBD2	.	TRBJ2-5	TRBV5-1	TGCGCCAGCAGCTTGTGGCTAGCGGGAGGCGCACAAGAGACCCAGTACTTC	CASSLWLAGGAQETQYF
.	.	TRBJ2-7	TRBV19	TGTGCCAGTAGTATACGCCCGGGTAACTACGAGCAGTACTTC	CASSIRPGNYEQYF
TRBD1	.	TRBJ2-1	TRBV7-9	TGTGCCAGCAGCCCGGCGGCAGGGGGCGCCTACAATGAGCAGTTCTTC	CASSPAAGGAYNEQFF
.	.	TRBJ1-1	TRBV7-2	TGTGCCAGCAGCCCTAGGGGGGGGGACACTGAAGCTTTCTTT	CASSPRGGDTEAFF